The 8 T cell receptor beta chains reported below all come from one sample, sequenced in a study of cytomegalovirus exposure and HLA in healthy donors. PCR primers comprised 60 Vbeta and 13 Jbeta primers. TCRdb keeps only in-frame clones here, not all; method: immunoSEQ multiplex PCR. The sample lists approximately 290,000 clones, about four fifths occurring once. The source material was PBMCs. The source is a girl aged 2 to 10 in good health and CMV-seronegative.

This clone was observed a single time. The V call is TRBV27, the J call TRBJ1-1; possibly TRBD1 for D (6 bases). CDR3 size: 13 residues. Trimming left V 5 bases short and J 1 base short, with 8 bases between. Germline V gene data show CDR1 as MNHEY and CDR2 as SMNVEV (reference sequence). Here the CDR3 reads CASSRTANTEAFF. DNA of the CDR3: TGTGCCAGCAGTCGGACAGCGAACACTGAAGCTTTCTTT.

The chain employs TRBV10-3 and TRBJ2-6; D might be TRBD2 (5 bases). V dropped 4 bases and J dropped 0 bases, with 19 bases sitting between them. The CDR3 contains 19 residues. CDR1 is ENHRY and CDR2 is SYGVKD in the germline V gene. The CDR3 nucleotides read TGTGCCATCAGTGGACCGCTAGCTAGGAAGGACTCTGGGGCCAACGTCCTGACTTTC. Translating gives CAISGPLARKDSGANVLTF.

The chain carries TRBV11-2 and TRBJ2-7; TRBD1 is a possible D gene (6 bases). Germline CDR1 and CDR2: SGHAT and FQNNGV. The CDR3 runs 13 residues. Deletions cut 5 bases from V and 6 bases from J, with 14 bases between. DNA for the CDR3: TGTGCCAGCAGCATTCAACAGGGCATCGAGCAGTACTTC. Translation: CASSIQQGIEQYF. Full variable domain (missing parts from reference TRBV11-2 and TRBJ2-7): EAGVAQSPRYKIIEKRQSVAFWCNPISGHATLYWYQQILGQGPKLLIQFQNNGVVDDSQLPKDRFSAERLKGVDSTLKIQPAKLEDSAVYLCASSIQQGIEQYFGPGTRLTVT.

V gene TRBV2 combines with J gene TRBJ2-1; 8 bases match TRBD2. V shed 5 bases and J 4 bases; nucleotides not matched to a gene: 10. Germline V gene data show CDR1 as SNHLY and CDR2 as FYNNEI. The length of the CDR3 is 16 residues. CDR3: CASSPYSGGRYNEQFF. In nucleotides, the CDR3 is TGTGCCAGCAGTCCATACAGCGGGGGCCGGTACAATGAGCAGTTCTTC.

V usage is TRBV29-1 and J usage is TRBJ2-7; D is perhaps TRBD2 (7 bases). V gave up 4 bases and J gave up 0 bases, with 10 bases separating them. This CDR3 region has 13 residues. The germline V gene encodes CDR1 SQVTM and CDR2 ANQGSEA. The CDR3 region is CSVAGGHSYEQYF. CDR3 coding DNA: TGCAGCGTTGCGGGGGGACACTCCTACGAGCAGTACTTC.

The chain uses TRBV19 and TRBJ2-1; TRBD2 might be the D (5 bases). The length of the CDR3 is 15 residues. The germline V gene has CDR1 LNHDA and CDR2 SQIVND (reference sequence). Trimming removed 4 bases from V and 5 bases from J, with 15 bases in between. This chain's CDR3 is CASSNNGRANNEQFF. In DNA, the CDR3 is TGTGCCAGTAGTAACAACGGGCGGGCTAACAATGAGCAGTTCTTC.

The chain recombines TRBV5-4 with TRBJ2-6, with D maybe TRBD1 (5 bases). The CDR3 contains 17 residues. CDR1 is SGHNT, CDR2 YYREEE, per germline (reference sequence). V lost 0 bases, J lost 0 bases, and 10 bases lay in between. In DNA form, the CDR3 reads TGTGCCAGCAGCTTGGGACAGAGCCTCTCTGGGGCCAACGTCCTGACTTTC. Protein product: CASSLGQSLSGANVLTF.

CDR3 nucleotides: TGTGCCAGTAGTAATGGACAGCCGGTTCAGCCCCAGCATTTT. This sequence encodes CASSNGQPVQPQHF. This chain links TRBV19 with TRBJ1-5; D perhaps matches TRBD1 (6 bases). V was clipped by 4 bases and J by 6 bases, with 13 bases between them. CDR1 is LNHDA, CDR2 SQIVND, per germline (reference sequence). The CDR3 runs 14 residues.